This T cell receptor (beta chain) was recorded in a study of cytomegalovirus exposure and HLA in healthy donors. PCR employed 60 Vbeta and 13 Jbeta primers. Some clones are missing from TCRdb's copy, which holds only in-frame ones; the method was immunoSEQ multiplex PCR. The sample lists under 150,000 clones; approximately 79% were seen once. The V gene's germline CDR1 is SGDLS and CDR2 YYNGEE. V was trimmed by 0 bases and J by 8 bases, leaving 8 bases between them. This CDR3 region has 12 residues. This sequence was found in a young man in good health and CMV-seronegative. The specimen was PBMCs. The chain has TRBV9 and TRBJ1-2; no definite D call. CDR3 DNA sequence: TGTGCCAGCAGCGTAGCGAACGGGGGCTACACCTTC. It codes for CASSVANGGYTF.